Shown below are 14 T cell receptor beta chains from a single sample sequenced in a study of cytomegalovirus exposure and HLA in healthy donors. Primers for the PCR totalled 60 Vbeta and 13 Jbeta. Measured with immunoSEQ multiplex PCR; TCRdb has only the in-frame clones, and not every one. This listing includes around 84,000 clones. Specimen: PBMCs. These receptors all come from a young man in good health and CMV-seronegative.

The V gene is TRBV7-6, the J gene TRBJ2-3, with TRBD2 as a possible D gene (6 bases). The CDR3 spans 17 residues. Germline assignment: CDR1 SGHVS and CDR2 FNYEAQ. V was pared by 2 bases and J by 2 bases, with 17 bases between. CDR3 in amino acids: CASSLTPAGSYTDTQYF. The CDR3 DNA reads as TGTGCCAGCAGCTTAACCCCCGCGGGGTCCTACACAGATACGCAGTATTTT.

The CDR3 DNA reads TGTGCCAGCAGCGGGGACGGAGGGGAGGCGACCCAGTACTTC. This encodes CASSGDGGEATQYF. This rearrangement joins TRBV5-6 to TRBJ2-5, with D perhaps matching TRBD2 (6 bases). V dropped 4 bases and J dropped 7 bases, with 17 bases sitting between them. This CDR3 comprises 14 residues. Germline lookup yields CDR1 SGHDT and CDR2 YYEEEE.

The chain recombines TRBV30 with TRBJ2-7; a weak D match, TRBD1 (5 bases). This CDR3 has 14 amino acids. CDR1 is GTSNPN, CDR2 SVGIG, per germline (reference sequence). V lost 0 bases and J lost 2, with 11 bases in between. The CDR3 DNA reads TGTGCCTGGAGTGTAGAAAGGGGTACCTACGAGCAGTACTTC. Its translation is CAWSVERGTYEQYF.

The chain has TRBV6-4 and TRBJ1-5, with D hard to call. V lost 2 bases, J lost 3 bases, and 5 bases lay in between. Germline lookup yields CDR1 MRHNA and CDR2 SNTAGT. The CDR3 is made up of 13 amino acids. As DNA, the CDR3 is TGTGCCAGCAGTGACCAGGCCAATCAGCCCCAGCATTTT. This sequence encodes CASSDQANQPQHF.

The chain employs TRBV7-9 and TRBJ2-5, with D possibly TRBD2 on 5 matching bases. Deletions cut 8 bases from V and 1 base from J, with 14 bases between. Germline V gives CDR1 SEHNR, CDR2 FQNEAQ (reference sequence). The CDR3 is 14 amino acids. The CDR3: CASDVGSFQETQYF. The CDR3 nucleotides are TGTGCCAGCGATGTGGGGAGCTTCCAAGAGACCCAGTACTTC. The full variable domain, rest sourced from reference TRBV7-9 and TRBJ2-5, is DTGVSQNPRHKITKRGQNVTFRCDPISEHNRLYWYRQTLGQGPEFLTYFQNEAQLEKSRLLSDRFSAERPKGSFSTLEIQRTEQGDSAMYLCASDVGSFQETQYFGPGTRLLVL.

Comment on this clone: This same CDR3 is encoded by further DNA sequences in the sample. V usage is TRBV7-3 and J usage is TRBJ2-1; 11 bases agree with TRBD2. The CDR3 spans 15 residues. J lost 4 bases, V lost 2 bases, and 1 base had no gene match. Germline V gives CDR1 SGHTA, CDR2 FQGTGA. CDR3 DNA: TGTGCCAGCAGCTTACTAGCGGGAGGTTACAATGAGCAGTTCTTC. This gives the protein CASSLLAGGYNEQFF.

The chain has TRBV6-5 and TRBJ2-2; the D gene is possibly TRBD2 (6 bases). Germline V gene sequence: CDR1 MNHEY, CDR2 SVGAGI. The CDR3 runs to 14 residues. Trimming left V 6 bases short and J 2 bases short, with 10 bases between. The CDR3, as DNA: TGTGCCAGCAGCTCCGGACTAAACACCGGGGAGCTGTTTTTT. This translates into CASSSGLNTGELFF.

The chain recombines TRBV19 with TRBJ2-7; TRBD2 agrees at 9 bases. The CDR3 is 13 amino acids. Losses at the gene ends were 10 bases for V and 6 bases for J; bases not matched to a gene: 10. Germline loops: CDR1 LNHDA, CDR2 SQIVND (reference sequence). CDR3 region: CATEREDGVEQYF. CDR3 DNA: TGTGCCACTGAGCGGGAGGATGGTGTCGAGCAGTACTTC.

In DNA form, the CDR3 reads TGTGCCAGCAGCCAAGGGCTAACAGGAGGGAAACTGTTTTTT. Translated, it gives CASSQGLTGGKLFF. J is TRBJ1-4 and V is TRBV4-2; D is possibly TRBD1 (5 bases). Trimming removed 1 base from V and 11 bases from J, with 14 bases in between. CDR3 size: 14 residues. Germline CDR1 is LGHNA and CDR2 is YNFKEQ.

The rearrangement links TRBV11-3 to TRBJ2-1, with 9 bases identical to TRBD2. Per germline, CDR1 SGHNT and CDR2 YENEEA. The CDR3 loop spans 17 amino acids. The trim removed 6 bases at V and 7 bases at J, leaving 16 bases unmatched. This CDR3 reads CASRPGGGGRAGNEQFF. CDR3 DNA sequence: TGTGCCAGCAGGCCCGGAGGTGGCGGGAGGGCCGGGAATGAGCAGTTCTTC.

V is TRBV5-5 and J is TRBJ1-3; TRBD1 matches at 8 bases. Trimming took 3 bases from V and 6 from J; bases not matched to a gene: 8. There are 15 residues in the CDR3. Germline CDR1 SGHKS, CDR2 YYEKEE (reference sequence). The CDR3 bases are TGTGCCAGCAGCTCTAGGGACAGGCTTCAAAACACCATATATTTT. Translated: CASSSRDRLQNTIYF.

V usage is TRBV5-1 and J usage is TRBJ2-7; tentative D call: TRBD2 (5 bases). V shed 0 bases and J shed 6 bases, with 10 bases lying between them. The germline gives CDR1 SGHRS, CDR2 YFSETQ. This CDR3 is 13 amino acids long. In DNA form, the CDR3 reads TGCGCCAGCAGCTTGGAAAGGGCGGGCGAGCAGTACTTC. The encoded protein is CASSLERAGEQYF.

The V call is TRBV5-1, the J call TRBJ2-2; D is perhaps TRBD2 (6 bases). V was clipped by 0 bases and J by 7 bases, with 10 bases between them. This CDR3 has 14 amino acids. Germline V gene lookup returns CDR1 SGHRS and CDR2 YFSETQ. Written as DNA, the CDR3 is TGCGCCAGCAGCTTGGGGAGGGGAAGCGGGGAGCTGTTTTTT. Encoded protein: CASSLGRGSGELFF.

V gene TRBV30 combines with J gene TRBJ1-6; the D gene is possibly TRBD1 (6 bases). CDR3 length: 15 residues. CDR1 is GTSNPN, CDR2 SVGIG, per germline (reference sequence). V lost 0 bases and J 9 bases, leaving 15 bases between the germline ends. CDR3 nucleotides: TGTGCCTGGAGTGTCTTCGGGACATCCCTTTCACCCCTCCACTTT. Encoded protein: CAWSVFGTSLSPLHF.